The rows below give T cell receptor beta chains drawn from one sample of a study of blood T cell repertoires in COVID-19. The repertoire was sequenced with immunoSEQ multiplex PCR; TCRdb's copy has only in-frame clones and lacks some. Of fewer than 600,000 clones in the sample, around 87% are singletons; the top ten hold about 1.7%. Sequences were obtained from PBMCs or T cells enriched from blood (not recorded which). These receptors all come from a woman aged 40 to 55 who had recovered from COVID-19. The CDR3 runs from the conserved cysteine through the conserved F or W. D genes are given only for firm matches. Rows give clone size only sometimes, using once, few, many, or a class for an expanded clone.

abundance,v_gene,j_gene,d_gene,CDR3aa,CDR3nt
NA,TRBV6-5,TRBJ2-2,NA,CASSGSKQYTGELFF,TGTGCCAGCAGCGGGAGTAAGCAATACACCGGGGAGCTGTTTTTT
NA,TRBV4-1,TRBJ1-1,TRBD1,CASSQETGGTNTEAFF,TGCGCCAGCAGCCAAGAGACAGGGGGTACGAACACTGAAGCTTTCTTT
NA,TRBV27,TRBJ2-3,TRBD2,CASSQQRGDTDTQYF,TGTGCCAGCAGCCAACAGCGGGGGGACACAGATACGCAGTATTTT
once,TRBV9,TRBJ2-7,NA,CASSTSTGLESYEQYF,TGTGCCAGCAGCACGTCGACAGGATTGGAATCCTACGAGCAGTACTTC
NA,TRBV12-3/TRBV12-4,TRBJ1-2,NA,CASGDRSGGYTF,TGTGCCAGCGGAGACAGATCTGGCGGCTACACCTTC
NA,TRBV11-2,TRBJ2-7,TRBD2,CASSLLAGGREQYF,TGTGCCAGCAGCTTATTGGCGGGAGGTCGCGAGCAGTACTTC
few,TRBV11-2,TRBJ2-7,TRBD1,CATEKTGAYEQYF,TGTGCCACCGAAAAGACAGGGGCCTACGAGCAGTACTTC
NA,TRBV4-3,TRBJ1-2,NA,CASSQDLSVPYGYTF,TGCGCCAGCAGCCAAGATCTAAGCGTCCCATATGGCTACACCTTC
NA,TRBV12-3/TRBV12-4,TRBJ1-4,NA,CASSFSNEKLFF,TGTGCCAGCAGTTTCTCTAATGAAAAACTGTTTTTT
NA,TRBV27,TRBJ1-4,NA,CASSLYREEAEKLFF,TGTGCCAGCAGTTTATATAGGGAGGAGGCAGAAAAACTGTTTTTT
few,TRBV4-1,TRBJ1-1,NA,CASSQESAPYWGRDTEAFF,TGCGCCAGCAGCCAAGAATCTGCCCCCTACTGGGGGAGGGACACTGAAGCTTTCTTT
NA,TRBV7-2,TRBJ1-1,TRBD1,CASSSMTGGSTEAFF,TGTGCCAGCAGCTCAATGACAGGGGGCAGCACTGAAGCTTTCTTT
NA,TRBV7-9,TRBJ2-1,TRBD2,CASSLLPGGERGEQFF,TGTGCCAGCAGCCTCCTCCCGGGGGGGGAACGGGGTGAGCAGTTCTTC
NA,TRBV4-1,TRBJ1-5,TRBD1,CASSQDGDRGVNQPQHF,TGCGCCAGCAGCCAAGATGGGGACAGGGGGGTCAATCAGCCCCAGCATTTT
few,TRBV12-5,TRBJ1-1,NA,CASGFYSRTEAFF,TGTGCTAGTGGTTTCTACAGTAGAACTGAAGCTTTCTTT
NA,TRBV6-5,TRBJ1-1,NA,CASSSGALGPGGAFF,TGTGCCAGCAGTTCAGGGGCCCTGGGGCCGGGTGGAGCTTTCTTT
NA,TRBV5-4,TRBJ2-7,NA,CASSSRDWANEQYF,TGTGCCAGCAGCTCCCGGGACTGGGCTAACGAGCAGTACTTC
NA,TRBV5-1,TRBJ2-5,TRBD2,CASSRSGRGETQYF,TGCGCCAGCAGCCGTAGCGGGAGAGGGGAGACCCAGTACTTC
NA,TRBV20-1,TRBJ2-7,TRBD2,CSASTSGPTYEQYF,TGCAGTGCTAGTACTAGCGGGCCAACCTACGAGCAGTACTTC
NA,TRBV4-3,TRBJ2-2,NA,CASSQVGGSGTGELFF,TGCGCCAGCAGCCAAGTGGGAGGCTCGGGCACCGGGGAGCTGTTTTTT
NA,TRBV9,TRBJ2-1,NA,CASTTAGSSYNEQFF,TGTGCCAGCACCACCGCCGGGAGCTCCTACAATGAGCAGTTCTTC
few,TRBV4-3,TRBJ2-1,NA,CASSQAVSSSYNEQFF,TGCGCCAGCAGCCAAGCCGTCTCGAGCTCCTACAATGAGCAGTTCTTC
NA,TRBV28,TRBJ2-1,TRBD2,CASSGGGLGKDNEQFF,TGTGCCAGCAGTGGCGGGGGACTGGGGAAAGACAATGAGCAGTTCTTC
NA,TRBV10-2,TRBJ1-1,NA,CASTPDSSNTEAFF,TGCGCCAGCACCCCGGACAGCTCGAACACTGAAGCTTTCTTT
once,TRBV7-8,TRBJ1-6,NA,CASSLEGTPYNSPLHF,TGTGCCAGCAGCTTAGAAGGGACACCCTATAATTCACCCCTCCACTTT
NA,TRBV18,TRBJ1-3,TRBD1,CASSSPRGTGGSTGNTIYF,TGTGCCAGCTCATCTCCCCGCGGGACAGGGGGGAGCACTGGAAACACCATATATTTT
NA,TRBV6-5,TRBJ2-7,TRBD2,CASSPPGLRSYEQYF,TGTGCCAGCAGCCCACCGGGACTACGCTCCTACGAGCAGTACTTC
few,TRBV4-2,TRBJ1-2,NA,CASQRDTYGYTF,TGTGCCAGCCAACGGGACACCTATGGCTACACCTTC
NA,TRBV19,TRBJ1-4,TRBD1,CASTEGQSLLRKLFF,TGTGCCAGTACCGAGGGACAGAGCCTTCTGCGGAAACTGTTTTTT
once,TRBV5-1,TRBJ2-3,NA,CASSLFTGGSDTQYF,TGCGCCAGCAGCTTGTTCACTGGGGGGTCAGATACGCAGTATTTT
NA,TRBV7-2,TRBJ2-1,TRBD2,CASSLAVAGDRRDNEQFF,TGTGCCAGCAGCTTAGCGGTAGCGGGAGACCGTCGAGACAATGAGCAGTTCTTC
NA,TRBV7-9,TRBJ1-1,TRBD1,CASRDTGGVGMNTEAFF,TGTGCCAGCAGGGACACAGGGGGCGTTGGGATGAACACTGAAGCTTTCTTT
NA,TRBV9,TRBJ1-5,TRBD1,CASSGSGTAYQPQHF,TGTGCCAGCAGCGGTTCCGGGACAGCTTATCAGCCCCAGCATTTT
NA,TRBV7-9,TRBJ2-7,NA,CASSPDYYEQYF,TGTGCCAGCAGCCCCGACTACTACGAGCAGTACTTC
NA,TRBV24-1,TRBJ2-5,TRBD1,CATSDLQGGGETQYF,TGTGCCACCAGTGATTTGCAAGGGGGCGGGGAGACCCAGTACTTC
NA,TRBV4-1,TRBJ1-2,NA,CASSQDIRDISNYGYTF,TGCGCCAGCAGCCAAGATATAAGGGACATTTCTAACTATGGCTACACCTTC
NA,TRBV19,TRBJ2-5,NA,CASRQTGQETQYF,TGTGCCAGTCGACAGACAGGCCAAGAGACCCAGTACTTC
NA,TRBV5-1,TRBJ1-5,TRBD1,CASRYTSGTDSPQHF,TGCGCCAGCAGATACACGTCCGGGACAGATAGTCCCCAGCATTTT
NA,TRBV5-6,TRBJ1-1,NA,CASSLVGLEGMNTEAFF,TGTGCCAGCAGCTTGGTAGGTTTGGAGGGGATGAACACTGAAGCTTTCTTT
NA,TRBV7-8,TRBJ1-5,NA,CASLDREGTQPQHF,TGTGCCAGCTTGGACAGAGAGGGGACTCAGCCCCAGCATTTT
NA,TRBV11-2,TRBJ2-5,TRBD1,CASSGDREQETQYF,TGTGCCAGCAGCGGGGACAGAGAACAAGAGACCCAGTACTTC